Shown below are 30 T cell receptor beta chains from a single sample sequenced in a study of blood T cells in healthy people across ages. A sample-barcoded 5' primer and a J-beta primer mix were used in a second PCR of about 7 to 12 cycles. In TCRdb, the 5' RACE reads were re-called with MiXCR into one record per CDR3 protein. The sample consists of more than 900,000 distinct CDR3 sequences, roughly 28% of them appearing once. These sequences were also reported in another study, on T cells of mothers and their children.

The sequenced sample consisted of blood. These receptors were taken from a woman aged 40-49 years in good health.

This clonotype was observed many times. The chain couples TRBV4-2 to TRBJ2-7; TRBD1 matches at 7 bases. The CDR3 is 15 residues long. Per germline, CDR1 LGHNA and CDR2 YNFKEQ. V lost 0 bases, J lost 1 base, and 3 bases stayed unmatched. CDR3 sequence reads: CASSQDGQVSYEQYF. The CDR3 DNA reads TGTGCCAGCAGCCAAGATGGACAGGTTTCCTACGAGCAGTACTTC.

This clonotype has just a few counts. The rearrangement links TRBV20-1 to TRBJ2-1; D is uncertain. V was shortened by 4 bases and J by 8 bases, with 15 bases between the two germline ends. There are 13 residues in the CDR3. The germline V gene has CDR1 DFQATT and CDR2 SNEGSKA (reference sequence). CDR3 residues: CSAIGIRSDEQFF. CDR3 nucleotides: TGCAGTGCTATTGGAATTCGAAGTGATGAGCAGTTCTTC.

This clonotype was recorded a few times. The CDR3, as DNA: TGTGCCAGCAGTTTCGGCACCGGGACAGGGTCCCACGAGCAGTACTTC. Encoded protein: CASSFGTGTGSHEQYF. The chain is built from TRBV28 and TRBJ2-7; TRBD1 agrees at 9 bases. The CDR3 sequence is 16 residues long. CDR1 MDHEN and CDR2 SYDVKM come from the germline V gene. J gave up 5 bases and V 3 bases, and 11 bases lay outside the gene matches.

This clonotype was detected only a few times. V gene TRBV7-3 combines with J gene TRBJ1-1, with TRBD1 matching 9 bases. The CDR3 spans 16 residues. CDR1 and CDR2 from the germline V gene are SGHTA and FQGTGA. After removal of 3 bases from V and 4 bases from J, the junction contained 9 bases not matched to a gene. The CDR3 here is CASSLTGTGLSTEAFF. The DNA of the CDR3 is TGTGCCAGCAGCTTGACCGGGACAGGGCTGAGCACTGAAGCTTTCTTT.

At least ten counts were recorded for this clonotype. This chain uses TRBV27 with TRBJ2-7, with 8 nucleotides matching TRBD1. V trimming: 5 bases; J trimming: 1 base; junction bases outside the gene matches: 7. Germline V gives CDR1 MNHEY, CDR2 SMNVEV (reference sequence). The CDR3 length is 15 residues. For the CDR3, the DNA is TGTGCCAGCAGTCCGACAGGGGTCGTATCCTACGAGCAGTACTTC. It specifies CASSPTGVVSYEQYF.

This clonotype was recorded at least ten times. The V and J genes are TRBV5-1 and TRBJ2-1; no clear D. Deletions cut 1 base from V and 0 bases from J, with 17 bases between. The CDR3 covers 18 residues. Germline CDR1 reads SGHRS; CDR2 reads YFSETQ. CDR3: CASSLRGRYESSYNEQFF. The CDR3, as DNA: TGCGCCAGCAGCTTGAGAGGACGATACGAGAGCTCCTACAATGAGCAGTTCTTC. Full variable domain (remainder filled in from reference TRBV5-1 and TRBJ2-1): KAGVTQTPRYLIKTRGQQVTLSCSPISGHRSVSWYQQTPGQGLQFLFEYFSETQRNKGNFPGRFSGRQFSNSRSEMNVSTLELGDSALYLCASSLRGRYESSYNEQFFGPGTRLTVL.

This clonotype was detected only a few times. The V gene is TRBV7-2, the J gene TRBJ1-5; no firm D call. Trimming took 1 base from V and 3 from J, leaving 10 bases between them. CDR1 and CDR2 from the germline V gene are SGHTA and FQGNSA. The CDR3 covers 15 residues. The CDR3 coding sequence is TGTGCCAGCAGCTTAGATAGGGCTAACAATCAGCCCCAGCATTTT. Translating gives CASSLDRANNQPQHF.

As regards this clonotype: At one boundary the junction diverges from the germline segment, which might be a read error. The rearrangement joins TRBV5-1 to TRBJ2-7; 9 nucleotides match TRBD1. CDR1 SGHRS and CDR2 YFSETQ come from the germline V gene. The CDR3 is 15 amino acids. In DNA, the CDR3 is TGCGTCAGCAGCTCACCGGGACAGGGCGTGTACGAGCAGTACTTC. Residues: CVSSSPGQGVYEQYF.

The table lists this clonotype with a few counts. V is TRBV27 and J is TRBJ1-2, with a tentative D call TRBD1 (5 bases). CDR3 length equals 14 residues. CDR1 MNHEY and CDR2 SMNVEV come from the germline V gene (reference sequence). V was clipped by 9 bases and J by 6 bases, with 20 bases between them. Written as DNA, the CDR3 is TGTGCCAGTATGCGCACGACCCGGGGGGATGGCTACACCTTC. Residues: CASMRTTRGDGYTF.

The V call is TRBV7-2, the J call TRBJ1-2; the D gene is possibly TRBD1 (5 bases). Germline V gene data show CDR1 as SGHTA and CDR2 as FQGNSA. V dropped 0 bases and J dropped 4 bases, with 15 bases sitting between them. The CDR3 contains 16 residues. CDR3 protein: CASSLAPGRTIYGYTF. CDR3 nucleotides: TGTGCCAGCAGCTTAGCACCAGGGCGAACCATCTATGGCTACACCTTC.

This chain uses TRBV29-1 with TRBJ2-3; either TRBD1 or TRBD2 may supply D (5 bases each). CDR1 is SQVTM, CDR2 ANQGSEA, per germline. The CDR3 is made up of 13 amino acids. V shed 8 bases and J shed 4 bases, with 16 bases lying between them. Written as DNA, the CDR3 is TGCAGCAGTCGTGGGACCGGCGCAGATACGCAGTATTTT. This encodes CSSRGTGADTQYF.

About this clonotype: At one of its ends the junction is not consistent with the germline gene, which may arise from a read error. This chain joins TRBV25-1 and TRBJ1-1; tentatively, D is TRBD1 (5 bases). The CDR3 runs 15 residues. Germline V gene data show CDR1 as MGHDK and CDR2 as SYGVNS. The CDR3 coding sequence is TGTGCCAGCGCTCCGGGACGGACTTTTAACACCGAAGCTTTCTTT. Translated: CASAPGRTFNTEAFF.

This clonotype occurred many times. The chain links TRBV7-3 to TRBJ2-3; perhaps D is TRBD1 or TRBD2 (5 bases each). V was shortened by 5 bases and J by 4 bases, with 13 bases between the two germline ends. The germline V gene encodes CDR1 SGHTA and CDR2 FQGTGA. The CDR3 is 14 residues long. The CDR3 protein is CASSKGTQADTQYF. The CDR3 DNA sequence: TGTGCCAGCAGCAAGGGGACCCAAGCAGATACGCAGTATTTT. The full variable domain, its missing parts supplied by reference TRBV7-3 and TRBJ2-3, is GAGVSQTPSNKVTEKGKYVELRCDPISGHTALYWYRQSLGQGPEFLIYFQGTGAADDSGLPNDRFFAVRPEGSVSTLKIQRTERGDSAVYLCASSKGTQADTQYFGPGTRLTVL.

The chain has TRBV19 and TRBJ1-5; 8 bases agree with TRBD1. Per germline, CDR1 LNHDA and CDR2 SQIVND (reference sequence). The CDR3 length is 15 residues. The V segment lost 6 bases and the J segment 0 bases; nucleotides outside the gene matches: 4. In nucleotides, the CDR3 is TGTGCCAGTAGGACAGGGGCTTATAGCAATCAGCCCCAGCATTTT. Its protein is CASRTGAYSNQPQHF.

This clonotype is a singleton in its sample. A read error may be the cause here, since a much bigger clone is one base away. J is TRBJ1-2 and V is TRBV5-5, with D tentatively TRBD1 (5 bases). The CDR3 consists of 15 residues. The V end was cut by 2 bases, the J end by 8 bases, with 19 bases between. CDR1 is SGHKS and CDR2 is YYEKEE in the germline V gene (reference sequence). CDR3 amino acids: CASSFTQGNGGGYTF. The CDR3 coding sequence is TGTGCCAGCAGCTTCACCCAGGGAAACGGCGGAGGCTACACCTTC.

This clonotype was picked up a small number of times. The germline gene is not matched at one end of the junction; a read error may be the cause. The chain recombines TRBV9 with TRBJ2-1; D call uncertain. CDR3 length: 15 residues. CDR1 is SGDLS and CDR2 is YYNGEE in the germline V gene. The CDR3 bases are TGTGCCGGCAGCGTAGGCCGTGGATCCTACAATGAGCAGTTCTTC. Amino acid sequence: CAGSVGRGSYNEQFF. Full variable domain (missing parts from reference TRBV9 and TRBJ2-1): DSGVTQTPKHLITATGQRVTLRCSPRSGDLSVYWYQQSLDQGLQFLIQYYNGEERAKGNILERFSAQQFPDLHSELNLSSLELGDSALYFCAGSVGRGSYNEQFFGPGTRLTVL.

CDR3 DNA sequence: TGTGCCATCAGAGGCAGGACGAACACCGGGGAGCTGTTTTTT. This translates into CAIRGRTNTGELFF. V usage is TRBV10-3 and J usage is TRBJ2-2, with D hard to call. V shed 6 bases and J shed 0 bases, with 8 bases lying between them. The germline gives CDR1 ENHRY, CDR2 SYGVKD. This CDR3 spans 14 amino acids.

Points on this clonotype: Given a much more abundant clone one base away, this may be a read error. The genes are TRBV5-6 and TRBJ2-5; no clear D gene. The CDR3 loop spans 14 amino acids. CDR1 is SGHDT, CDR2 YYEEEE, per germline. The CDR3 protein is CASSLWYVQGTQYF. The CDR3 DNA is TGTGCCAGCAGCTTATGGTACGTCCAAGGGACCCAGTACTTC.

The gene calls are TRBV7-2 and TRBJ1-1, with D perhaps matching TRBD1 (6 bases). Deletions cut 4 bases from V and 1 base from J, with 16 bases between. The CDR3 length is 16 residues. Germline V gene data show CDR1 as SGHTA and CDR2 as FQGNSA. The CDR3 DNA is TGTGCCAGCAGCTCCCCGACAGGAACCACGAACACTGAAGCTTTCTTT. It specifies CASSSPTGTTNTEAFF.

This clonotype was seen at least ten times. The gene calls are TRBV7-9 and TRBJ1-1; 7 nucleotides match TRBD1. The ends lost 5 bases at V and 9 bases at J; junction bases unmatched: 15. The CDR3 totals 15 residues. The germline CDR1 and CDR2 sequences are SEHNR and FQNEAQ (reference sequence). CDR3 in DNA: TGTGCCAGCAGCCTCGGGGGAAGTCGACAGGGAAAAGCTTTCTTT. Translating it yields CASSLGGSRQGKAFF.

On this clonotype itself: Sequence at one end of the junction differs from germline and may be a read error. The J gene is TRBJ1-2, the V gene TRBV20-1; perhaps TRBD1 as D (6 bases). The CDR3 is made up of 12 amino acids. From germline, CDR1 is DFQATT and CDR2 SNEGSKA (reference sequence). The CDR3: CRARGTSHGYTF. The CDR3 DNA is TGCAGGGCTAGGGGGACAAGCCATGGCTACACCTTC.

This chain links TRBV4-1 with TRBJ2-5; D unresolved. With 1 base removed from V and 3 bases from J, the gap between germline ends came to 12 bases. Per the germline V gene, CDR1 is MGHRA and CDR2 is YSYEKL. The CDR3 has 15 residues. CDR3 sequence reads: CASSQVSAEEETQYF. In DNA, the CDR3 is TGCGCCAGCAGCCAAGTGTCTGCCGAAGAAGAGACCCAGTACTTC.

The sample holds a few counts of this clonotype. V is TRBV7-3 and J is TRBJ2-5; no clear D. This CDR3 has 14 amino acids. The V gene lost 2 bases and the J gene lost 11 bases, with 18 bases spanning the gap. Looked up from germline, CDR1 is SGHTA and CDR2 is FQGTGA. CDR3 sequence (DNA): TGTGCCAGCAGCTTATCTGGGCAGGTCCACAAGCAGTACTTC. Amino acids: CASSLSGQVHKQYF.

This clonotype was recorded at least ten times. The chain joins TRBV12-3 or TRBV12-4 to TRBJ2-1; D remains unclear. V lost 5 bases and J 5 bases, leaving 13 bases between the germline ends. This CDR3 is 14 amino acids long. This chain's CDR3 is CASSPLSGDNEQFF. The DNA for the CDR3 is TGTGCCAGCAGTCCCCTGTCCGGAGACAATGAGCAGTTCTTC.

This chain uses TRBV7-9 with TRBJ2-1; 10 bases map to TRBD2. Unmatched junction bases numbered 2, after V lost 4 bases and J lost 2 bases. Germline CDR1 reads SEHNR; CDR2 reads FQNEAQ (reference sequence). The CDR3 has 15 residues. The CDR3 nucleotides are TGTGCCAGCAGCTCTAGCGGGAGTCCCTACAATGAGCAGTTCTTC. Amino acid sequence: CASSSSGSPYNEQFF.

This chain joins TRBV27 and TRBJ1-2; 8 bases are shared with TRBD1. The CDR3 contains 16 residues. Germline values: CDR1 MNHEY, CDR2 SMNVEV (reference sequence). Trimming cost V 5 bases and J 2 bases; bases outside gene matches: 10. The CDR3 loop is CASSKRTGRVNYGYTF. As DNA, the CDR3 is TGTGCCAGCAGTAAAAGGACAGGGAGAGTCAACTATGGCTACACCTTC.

V gene TRBV7-2 combines with J gene TRBJ2-5, with D perhaps assigned TRBD1 or TRBD2 (5 bases each). Germline CDR1 is SGHTA and CDR2 is FQGNSA. Deletions cut 7 bases from V and 2 bases from J, with 20 bases between. The CDR3 extends over 16 amino acids. CDR3 DNA: TGTGCCAGCACCTCTGGCTCGGGGTGGGGGCAAGAGACCCAGTACTTC. It codes for CASTSGSGWGQETQYF. The full variable domain, rest sourced from reference TRBV7-2 and TRBJ2-5, is GAGVSQSPSNKVTEKGKDVELRCDPISGHTALYWYRQSLGQGLEFLIYFQGNSAPDKSGLPSDRFSAERTGGSVSTLTIQRTQQEDSAVYLCASTSGSGWGQETQYFGPGTRLLVL.

Here the CDR3 DNA reads TGCGCCAGCAGCTTTGGTGCCGTTTCAAACACCGGGGAGCTGTTTTTT. Translation gives CASSFGAVSNTGELFF. The chain uses TRBV5-1 and TRBJ2-2; D is unresolved. Germline assignment: CDR1 SGHRS and CDR2 YFSETQ. This CDR3 comprises 16 residues. The V gene lost 2 bases and the J gene lost 2 bases, with 13 bases spanning the gap.

This clonotype showed up many times. The V gene is TRBV29-1, the J gene TRBJ2-5; no definite D call. This CDR3 region has 14 residues. V was trimmed by 3 bases and J by 1 base, leaving 12 bases between them. Germline V gene lookup returns CDR1 SQVTM and CDR2 ANQGSEA. The CDR3 protein is CSVEFGVIQETQYF. CDR3 DNA: TGCAGCGTTGAGTTTGGGGTAATCCAAGAGACCCAGTACTTC.

This clonotype was detected a few times. The chain's CDR3 is CASSRRWEGEQYF. DNA of the CDR3: TGTGCCAGCTCGCGCAGGTGGGAGGGCGAGCAGTACTTC. The V call is TRBV9, the J call TRBJ2-4, with 7 nucleotides matching TRBD2. The end of the DNA is better explained by TRBJ2-7, so the J call may be wrong. Germline V gene sequence: CDR1 SGDLS, CDR2 YYNGEE. The CDR3 has 13 residues.